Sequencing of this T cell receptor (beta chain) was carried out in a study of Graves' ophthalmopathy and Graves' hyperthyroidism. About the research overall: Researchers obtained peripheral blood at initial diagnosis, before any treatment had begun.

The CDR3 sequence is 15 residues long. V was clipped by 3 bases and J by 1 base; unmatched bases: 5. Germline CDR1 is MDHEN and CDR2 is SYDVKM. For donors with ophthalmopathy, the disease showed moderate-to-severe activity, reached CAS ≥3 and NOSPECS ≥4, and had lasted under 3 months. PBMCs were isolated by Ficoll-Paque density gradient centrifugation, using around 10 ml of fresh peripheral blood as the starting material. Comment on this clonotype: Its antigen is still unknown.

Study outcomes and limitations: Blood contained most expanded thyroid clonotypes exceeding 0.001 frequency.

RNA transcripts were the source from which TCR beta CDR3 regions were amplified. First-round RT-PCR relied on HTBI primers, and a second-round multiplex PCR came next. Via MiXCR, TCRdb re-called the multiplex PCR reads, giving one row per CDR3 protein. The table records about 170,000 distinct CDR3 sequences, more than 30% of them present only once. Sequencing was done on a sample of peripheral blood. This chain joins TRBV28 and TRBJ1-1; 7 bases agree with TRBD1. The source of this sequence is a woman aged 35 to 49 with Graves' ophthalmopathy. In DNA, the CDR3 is TGTGCCAGCAGTTTCTGGGGACAGTCGAACACTGAAGCTTTCTTT. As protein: CASSFWGQSNTEAFF.